Listed below are T cell receptor beta chains from one sample, sequenced in a study of regulatory T cells in long-lasting Graves disease. TCRdb independently ran MiXCR on the multiplex PCR reads; one entry per CDR3 protein. The sample yields 400,000 to 500,000 distinct CDR3 sequences, roughly 15% seen once. This sample also appeared in a second study, on T cells in Graves' hyperthyroidism and ophthalmopathy.

Sequencing was performed on peripheral blood mononuclear cells (PBMCs), taken at new diagnosis, from a patient treated with antithyroid drugs. All receptors derive from a woman aged 50 to 60 with Graves disease. The CDR3 runs from the conserved cysteine through the conserved F or W. D genes are given only for firm matches. Expanded clones get a size class; other rows say once, few or many, or leave the size out.

v_call: TRBV29-1; j_call: TRBJ2-7; d_call: TRBD2; clone_size: many; cdr3_nt: TGCAGCGTTGAAGATCAGGCTAGCGGGAGTTACGAGCAGTACTTC; cdr3_aa: CSVEDQASGSYEQYF
v_call: TRBV19; j_call: TRBJ1-5; d_call: TRBD1; clone_size: few; cdr3_nt: TGTGCCAGTAGTAAAAAGAGGACAGGGATCAATCAGCCCCAGCATTTT; cdr3_aa: CASSKKRTGINQPQHF
v_call: TRBV7-9; j_call: TRBJ2-1; d_call: -; clone_size: many; cdr3_nt: TGTGCCAGCAGCTCATTTCTACGCTCCTACAATGAGCAGTTCTTC; cdr3_aa: CASSSFLRSYNEQFF
v_call: TRBV27; j_call: TRBJ2-1; d_call: TRBD2; clone_size: many; cdr3_nt: TGTGCCAGCAGGAAACCCGGACTAGCGGGAGTCGGGGGCTCCTACAATGAGCAGTTCTTC; cdr3_aa: CASRKPGLAGVGGSYNEQFF
v_call: TRBV13; j_call: TRBJ2-7; d_call: -; clone_size: few; cdr3_nt: TGTGCCAGCACCCTCTCGGGGTTGGCCTACGAGCAGTACTTC; cdr3_aa: CASTLSGLAYEQYF
v_call: TRBV5-6; j_call: TRBJ2-7; d_call: -; clone_size: -; cdr3_nt: TGTGCCAGCAGCTTGGCCTCTGAGCAGTACTTC; cdr3_aa: CASSLASEQYF
v_call: TRBV2; j_call: TRBJ2-5; d_call: TRBD1; clone_size: many; cdr3_nt: TGTGCCAGCAGGGCCGGGACAGGGGGGGAGACCCAGTACTTC; cdr3_aa: CASRAGTGGETQYF
v_call: TRBV19; j_call: TRBJ1-1; d_call: -; clone_size: few; cdr3_nt: TGTGCCAGTAGTAGAATCAGAAGTTGGGGCGACACTGAAGCTTTCTTT; cdr3_aa: CASSRIRSWGDTEAFF
v_call: TRBV3-1; j_call: TRBJ1-1; d_call: TRBD1; clone_size: many; cdr3_nt: TGTGCCAGCAGCTCTCGACAGGGGGGGTCGAACACTGAAGCTTTCTTT; cdr3_aa: CASSSRQGGSNTEAFF
v_call: TRBV7-9; j_call: TRBJ1-5; d_call: -; clone_size: many; cdr3_nt: TGTGCCACCGCCTGGGGAAATCAGCCCCAGCATTTT; cdr3_aa: CATAWGNQPQHF
v_call: TRBV9; j_call: TRBJ2-3; d_call: TRBD2; clone_size: -; cdr3_nt: TGTGCCAGCAGCGCTCCTCAAACGGGGGGGAGATTCGCAGATACGCAGTATTTT; cdr3_aa: CASSAPQTGGRFADTQYF
v_call: TRBV9; j_call: TRBJ2-1; d_call: -; clone_size: few; cdr3_nt: TGTGCCAGCAGCGTAAGGCGGGTAGACAATGAGCAGTTCTTC; cdr3_aa: CASSVRRVDNEQFF
v_call: TRBV28; j_call: TRBJ1-5; d_call: -; clone_size: -; cdr3_nt: TGTGCCAGCAAAACAGGGTCTCGTCAGCCCCAGCATTTT; cdr3_aa: CASKTGSRQPQHF
v_call: TRBV6-1; j_call: TRBJ1-2; d_call: -; clone_size: many; cdr3_nt: TGTGCCAGCAGTAACCAACAGGATGGCTACACCTTC; cdr3_aa: CASSNQQDGYTF
v_call: TRBV7-9; j_call: TRBJ2-2; d_call: -; clone_size: few; cdr3_nt: TGTGCCAGCATCTTCGCCACCAGGGAGCTGTTTTTT; cdr3_aa: CASIFATRELFF